The 20 T cell receptor beta chains presented below share a single source sample, sequenced in a study of blood T cell repertoires in COVID-19. The table came from immunoSEQ multiplex PCR; TCRdb's copy has only in-frame clones and leaves some out. The data hold around 320,000 clones, with 90% observed a single time. Sequencing input: PBMCs or T cells enriched from blood (not recorded which). The receptor set was obtained from a woman aged 25 to 39 who had been exposed to COVID-19.

The CDR3 spells CASSQVSGANTGELFF. CDR3 in DNA: TGCGCCAGCAGCCAAGTAAGCGGGGCGAACACCGGGGAGCTGTTTTTT. The chain recombines TRBV4-3 with TRBJ2-2, with TRBD2 matching 7 bases. CDR1 and CDR2 (germline): LGHNA, YSLEER. The V segment lost 1 base and the J segment 0 bases; nucleotides outside the gene matches: 2. The CDR3 has 16 amino acids.

The chain recombines TRBV5-6 with TRBJ2-5; TRBD1 aligns across 7 bases. After removal of 4 bases from V and 5 bases from J, the junction contained 8 bases not matched to a gene. The germline gives CDR1 SGHDT, CDR2 YYEEEE. The CDR3 is 14 amino acids. The CDR3 nucleotides are TGTGCCAGCAGCCTGACAGGGATCTCTGAGACCCAGTACTTC. Protein product: CASSLTGISETQYF.

V and J are TRBV10-3 and TRBJ1-1; no definite D call. The germline V and J ends were trimmed by 0 bases and 1 base, with 6 bases remaining between them. The CDR3 has 14 residues. CDR1 ENHRY and CDR2 SYGVKD come from the germline V gene. In nucleotides, the CDR3 is TGTGCCATCAGTGAGTCGATACAGAACACTGAAGCTTTCTTT. Its protein product is CAISESIQNTEAFF.

The rearrangement joins TRBV5-6 to TRBJ2-5; TRBD1 matches 9 bases. Per germline, CDR1 SGHDT and CDR2 YYEEEE. The V gene end was trimmed by 4 bases and the J gene end by 4 bases; junction bases not matched to a gene: 8. This CDR3 comprises 15 residues. This CDR3 is CASSPPVTGGETQYF. CDR3 coding DNA: TGTGCCAGCAGCCCCCCCGTGACAGGGGGAGAGACCCAGTACTTC.

The V and J genes are TRBV11-1 and TRBJ2-1, with 14 bases matching TRBD2. CDR3 length equals 16 residues. Germline loops: CDR1 SGHAT, CDR2 FQDESV (reference sequence). The V segment lost 8 bases and the J segment 5 bases; nucleotides outside the gene matches: 8. CDR3 amino acids: CASGKPGLAGDNEQFF. CDR3 coding DNA: TGTGCCAGCGGTAAACCGGGACTAGCGGGAGACAATGAGCAGTTCTTC.

This chain connects TRBV5-6 to TRBJ1-4, with D hard to call. Germline V CDR1 and CDR2: SGHDT, YYEEEE. With 2 bases removed from V and 6 bases from J, the gap between germline ends came to 8 bases. CDR3 length: 13 residues. The CDR3 nucleotides read TGTGCCAGCAGCTTCTACAGAGATGAAAAACTGTTTTTT. This gives the protein CASSFYRDEKLFF.

This clone was counted only a few times. The CDR3 sequence: CAIGTGARAFF. The DNA for the CDR3 is TGTGCCATCGGGACAGGGGCCCGAGCTTTCTTT. V is TRBV10-3 and J is TRBJ1-1; 10 bases are shared with TRBD1. CDR3 size: 11 residues. Germline V gives CDR1 ENHRY, CDR2 SYGVKD. V dropped 8 bases and J dropped 10; count of bases not matched to a gene: 4.

The rearrangement joins TRBV7-3 to TRBJ1-5; maybe TRBD1 (6 bases). The length of the CDR3 is 15 residues. Germline V gene lookup returns CDR1 SGHTA and CDR2 FQGTGA. V was cut by 1 base and J by 7 bases, with 14 bases left in between. The CDR3 coding sequence is TGTGCCAGCAGCTTAATGGCAGGGGCAGGCCAGCCCCAGCATTTT. Translating it yields CASSLMAGAGQPQHF. Together with reference TRBV7-3 and TRBJ1-5, the CDR3 gives the full variable domain: GAGVSQTPSNKVTEKGKYVELRCDPISGHTALYWYRQSLGQGPEFLIYFQGTGAADDSGLPNDRFFAVRPEGSVSTLKIQRTERGDSAVYLCASSLMAGAGQPQHFGDGTRLSIL.

This clone was seen a single time. CDR3 bases: TGTGCCAGCTCACCCGCCGGTTCTGACTATGGCTACACCTTC. It encodes CASSPAGSDYGYTF. V is TRBV18 and J is TRBJ1-2; no firm D call. The germline gives CDR1 KGHSH, CDR2 LQKENI. This CDR3 contains 14 residues. With 3 bases removed from V and 3 bases from J, the gap between germline ends came to 11 bases.

J is TRBJ1-4 and V is TRBV5-1, with D tentatively TRBD1 (5 bases). The CDR3 has 13 amino acids. Germline lookup yields CDR1 SGHRS and CDR2 YFSETQ. Trimming took 4 bases from V and 7 from J, leaving 11 bases between them. This CDR3 is CASSPGEVEKLFF. The CDR3 DNA follows: TGCGCCAGCAGCCCGGGGGAGGTTGAAAAACTGTTTTTT.

This clone appeared once. The V gene is TRBV2, the J gene TRBJ2-2, with 12 bases aligning to TRBD1. CDR3 size: 17 residues. Germline V gives CDR1 SNHLY, CDR2 FYNNEI. The ends lost 6 bases at V and 0 bases at J; junction bases unmatched: 5. CDR3 coding DNA: TGTGCCAGCAGCGGGACAGGGGGCGCCCCGAACACCGGGGAGCTGTTTTTT. This encodes CASSGTGGAPNTGELFF.

The table lists this clone with a few counts. V is TRBV3-1 (or the pseudogene TRBV3-2) and J is TRBJ2-7, with 12 bases lining up with TRBD2. The trim removed 4 bases at V and 8 bases at J, leaving 9 bases unmatched. Germline V gene lookup returns CDR1 LGHDT and CDR2 YNNKEL (reference sequence). The CDR3 spans 15 residues. CDR3 nucleotides: TGTGCCAGCAGCCCCGGACTAGCGGGGAGCAAGAAGCAGTACTTC. Its protein is CASSPGLAGSKKQYF.

The chain combines TRBV5-5 with TRBJ1-6; a weak D match, TRBD1 (5 bases). V lost 4 bases and J 9 bases, leaving 23 bases between the germline ends. Germline CDR1 SGHKS, CDR2 YYEKEE (reference sequence). This CDR3 spans 17 amino acids. The CDR3 protein is CASSGTGLSWGTSPLHF. The CDR3 DNA reads TGTGCCAGCAGCGGGACTGGACTCTCCTGGGGGACTTCACCCCTCCACTTT.

This chain connects TRBV7-9 to TRBJ2-1, with 8 bases that match TRBD1. Looked up from germline, CDR1 is SEHNR and CDR2 is FQNEAQ (reference sequence). Losses at the gene ends were 5 bases for V and 2 bases for J; bases not matched to a gene: 8. The CDR3 sequence is 16 residues long. This CDR3 is CASSHPGTGAYNEQFF. The CDR3, as DNA: TGTGCCAGCAGCCACCCCGGGACAGGTGCCTACAATGAGCAGTTCTTC.

This rearrangement joins TRBV6-1 to TRBJ2-7; 7 bases map to TRBD1. There are 14 residues in the CDR3. V lost 1 base to trimming and J lost 2 bases; unmatched junction nucleotides: 2. Germline lookup yields CDR1 MNHNS and CDR2 SASEGT. The CDR3 reads CASSEGRGTYEQYF. The CDR3 DNA sequence: TGTGCCAGCAGTGAAGGCAGGGGGACCTACGAGCAGTACTTC.

This clone was recorded only once. This chain connects TRBV29-1 to TRBJ1-1; D ambiguous. This CDR3 has 13 residues. V gave up 5 bases and J gave up 1 base, with 11 bases separating them. The germline gives CDR1 SQVTM, CDR2 ANQGSEA. The CDR3 region is CSVRFGQNTEAFF. As DNA, the CDR3 is TGCAGCGTTCGTTTTGGGCAGAACACTGAAGCTTTCTTT.

The rearrangement links TRBV6-5 to TRBJ2-1; the match to TRBD2 covers 7 bases. The CDR3 runs 15 residues. The germline gives CDR1 MNHEY, CDR2 SVGAGI. The ends lost 2 bases at V and 3 bases at J; junction bases unmatched: 4. Written as DNA, the CDR3 is TGTGCCAGCAGTTACGAAGCGGGGAACTACAATGAGCAGTTCTTC. Protein: CASSYEAGNYNEQFF.

On this clone: A read error may be the cause here, since a much bigger clone is one base away. This rearrangement joins TRBV7-2 to TRBJ2-6; tentatively, D is TRBD1 (6 bases). The CDR3 totals 16 residues. V was clipped by 1 base and J by 2 bases, with 9 bases between them. CDR1 SGHTA and CDR2 FQGNSA come from the germline V gene. The CDR3 spells CASSLGPGAGANVLTF. The CDR3 nucleotides are TGTGCCAGCAGCTTAGGTCCAGGGGCTGGGGCCAACGTCCTGACTTTC.

This clone was detected only a few times. Other nucleotide sequences in the sample specify the same CDR3. The chain employs TRBV19 and TRBJ2-7; 9 bases fit TRBD2. Germline CDR1 is LNHDA and CDR2 is SQIVND (reference sequence). The junction had 7 bases not matched to a gene; V was cut back by 4 bases and J by 3 bases. The CDR3 is 15 residues long. The CDR3 is CASSSGSGGYYEQYF. CDR3 DNA: TGTGCCAGTAGTAGTGGTAGCGGGGGATACTACGAGCAGTACTTC.

The chain carries TRBV12-3 or TRBV12-4 and TRBJ1-1; 9 bases are shared with TRBD1. The CDR3 is made up of 13 amino acids. Trimming cost V 4 bases and J 9 bases; bases outside gene matches: 6. DNA for the CDR3: TGTGCCAGCAGTTGGGGGACAGGGATTCAAGCTTTCTTT. Protein: CASSWGTGIQAFF.